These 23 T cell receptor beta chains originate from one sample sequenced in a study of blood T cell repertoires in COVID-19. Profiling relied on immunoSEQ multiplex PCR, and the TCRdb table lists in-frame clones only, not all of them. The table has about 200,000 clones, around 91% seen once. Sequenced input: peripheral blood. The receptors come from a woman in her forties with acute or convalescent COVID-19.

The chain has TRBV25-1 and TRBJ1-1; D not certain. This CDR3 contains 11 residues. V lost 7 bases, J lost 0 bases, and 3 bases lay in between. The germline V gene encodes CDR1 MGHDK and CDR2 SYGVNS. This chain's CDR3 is CASILNTEAFF. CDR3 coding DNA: TGTGCCAGCATCTTGAACACTGAAGCTTTCTTT.

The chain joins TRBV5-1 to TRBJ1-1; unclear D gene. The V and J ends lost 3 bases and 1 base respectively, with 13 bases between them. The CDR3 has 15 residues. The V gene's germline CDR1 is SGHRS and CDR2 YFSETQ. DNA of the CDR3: TGCGCCAGCAGCTGGGGTGTGGGAGGGAACACTGAAGCTTTCTTT. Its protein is CASSWGVGGNTEAFF.

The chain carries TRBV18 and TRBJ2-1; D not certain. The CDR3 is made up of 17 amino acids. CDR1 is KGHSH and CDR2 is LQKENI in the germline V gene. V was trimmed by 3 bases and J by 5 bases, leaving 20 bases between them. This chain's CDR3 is CASSPGYSSSLHNEQFF. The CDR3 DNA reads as TGTGCCAGCTCACCCGGTTACAGCTCGTCGCTCCACAATGAGCAGTTCTTC.

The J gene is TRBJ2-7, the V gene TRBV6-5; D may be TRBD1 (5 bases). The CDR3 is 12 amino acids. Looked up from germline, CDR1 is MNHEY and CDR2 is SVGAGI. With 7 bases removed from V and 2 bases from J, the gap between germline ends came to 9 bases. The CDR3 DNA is TGTGCCAGCAATCAGGGAACCTACGAGCAGTACGTC. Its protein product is CASNQGTYEQYV.

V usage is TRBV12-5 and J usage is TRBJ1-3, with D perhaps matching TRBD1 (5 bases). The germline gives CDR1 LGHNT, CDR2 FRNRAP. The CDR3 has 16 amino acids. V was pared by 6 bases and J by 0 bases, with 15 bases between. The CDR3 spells CASGSRGDLSGNTIYF. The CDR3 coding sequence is TGTGCTAGTGGGTCCCGGGGGGACCTCTCTGGAAACACCATATATTTT.

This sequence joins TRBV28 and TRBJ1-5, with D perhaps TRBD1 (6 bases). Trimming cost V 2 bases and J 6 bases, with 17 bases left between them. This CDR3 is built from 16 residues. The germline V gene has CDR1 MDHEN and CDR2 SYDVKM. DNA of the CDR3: TGTGCCAGCAGTTTAATCGGCAGGGGAGAGGGTCAGCCCCAGCATTTT. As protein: CASSLIGRGEGQPQHF.

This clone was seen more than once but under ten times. The CDR3 bases are TGTGCCAGCAGCTTACAGGGGTACGGGGAGCTGTTTTTT. Translation: CASSLQGYGELFF. V usage is TRBV7-3 and J usage is TRBJ2-2, with D perhaps TRBD1 (6 bases). The V and J ends lost 2 bases and 7 bases respectively, with 8 bases between them. Germline V gene lookup returns CDR1 SGHTA and CDR2 FQGTGA. This CDR3 has 13 amino acids.

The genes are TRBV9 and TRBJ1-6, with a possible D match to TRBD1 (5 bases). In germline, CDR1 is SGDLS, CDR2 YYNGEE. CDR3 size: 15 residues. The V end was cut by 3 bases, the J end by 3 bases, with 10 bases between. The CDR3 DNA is TGTGCCAGCAGCGACGAGACAGACTATAATTCACCCCTCCACTTT. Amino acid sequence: CASSDETDYNSPLHF.

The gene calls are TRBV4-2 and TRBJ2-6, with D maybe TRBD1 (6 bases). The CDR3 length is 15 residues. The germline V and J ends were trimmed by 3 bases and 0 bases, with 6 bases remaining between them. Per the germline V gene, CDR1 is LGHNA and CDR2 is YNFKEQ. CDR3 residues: CASSQGHSGANVLTF. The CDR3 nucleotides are TGTGCCAGCAGCCAGGGACACTCTGGGGCCAACGTCCTGACTTTC.

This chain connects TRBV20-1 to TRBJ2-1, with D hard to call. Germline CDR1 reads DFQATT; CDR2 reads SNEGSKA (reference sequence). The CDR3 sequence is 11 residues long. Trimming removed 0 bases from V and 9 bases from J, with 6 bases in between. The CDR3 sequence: CSARDPVEQFF. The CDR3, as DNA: TGCAGTGCTAGAGACCCCGTTGAGCAGTTCTTC.

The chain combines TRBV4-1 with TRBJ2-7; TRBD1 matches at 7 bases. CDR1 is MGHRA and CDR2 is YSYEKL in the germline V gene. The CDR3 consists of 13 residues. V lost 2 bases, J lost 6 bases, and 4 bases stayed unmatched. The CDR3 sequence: CASSQWAGGEQYV. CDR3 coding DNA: TGCGCCAGCAGCCAATGGGCAGGGGGCGAGCAGTACGTC.

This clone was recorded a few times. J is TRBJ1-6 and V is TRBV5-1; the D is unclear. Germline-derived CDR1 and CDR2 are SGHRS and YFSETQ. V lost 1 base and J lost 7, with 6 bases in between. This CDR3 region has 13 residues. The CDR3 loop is CASSLPGNSPLHF. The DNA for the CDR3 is TGCGCCAGCAGCTTGCCCGGGAATTCACCCCTCCACTTT.

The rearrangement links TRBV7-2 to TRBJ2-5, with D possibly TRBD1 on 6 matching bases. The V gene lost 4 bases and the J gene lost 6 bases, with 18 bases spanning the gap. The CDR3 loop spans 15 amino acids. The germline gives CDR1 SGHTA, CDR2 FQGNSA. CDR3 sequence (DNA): TGTGCCAGCAGCTCCGTTCAGGGGCCGGGGAAGACCCAGTACTTC. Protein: CASSSVQGPGKTQYF.

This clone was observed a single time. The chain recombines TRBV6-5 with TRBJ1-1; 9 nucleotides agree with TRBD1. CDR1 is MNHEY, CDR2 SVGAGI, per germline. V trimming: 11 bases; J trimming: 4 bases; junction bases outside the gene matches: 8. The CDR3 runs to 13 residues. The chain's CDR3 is CAAGQGGGTEAFF. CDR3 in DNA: TGTGCCGCGGGACAGGGAGGTGGCACTGAAGCTTTCTTT.

The CDR3 DNA is TGTGCCAGCAGGCCGGGACAGGGTATTAGTGGGGCCAACGTCCTGACTTTC. This codes for CASRPGQGISGANVLTF. This rearrangement joins TRBV2 to TRBJ2-6; 9 nucleotides line up with TRBD1. The CDR3 loop spans 17 amino acids. After removal of 6 bases from V and 3 bases from J, the junction contained 9 bases not matched to a gene. Germline assignment: CDR1 SNHLY and CDR2 FYNNEI.

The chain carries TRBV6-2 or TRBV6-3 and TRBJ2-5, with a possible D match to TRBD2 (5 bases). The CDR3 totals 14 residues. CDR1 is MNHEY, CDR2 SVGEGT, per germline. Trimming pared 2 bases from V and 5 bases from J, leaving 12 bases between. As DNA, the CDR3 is TGTGCCAGCAGTTACAGTGGGAGTTCGGAGACCCAGTACTTC. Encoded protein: CASSYSGSSETQYF.

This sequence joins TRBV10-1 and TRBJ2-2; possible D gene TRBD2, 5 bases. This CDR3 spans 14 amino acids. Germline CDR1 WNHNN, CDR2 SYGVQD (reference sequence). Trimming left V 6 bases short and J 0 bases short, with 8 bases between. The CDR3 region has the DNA TGCGCCAGCAGGAGGGATTCGAACACCGGGGAGCTGTTTTTT. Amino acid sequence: CASRRDSNTGELFF.

Written as DNA, the CDR3 is TGTGCCTGGGGTACAGGGTCAGGAAATCAGCCCCAGCATTTT. Its translation is CAWGTGSGNQPQHF. V usage is TRBV30 and J usage is TRBJ1-5, with TRBD1 as a possible D gene (6 bases). The CDR3 has 14 amino acids. Germline V gene lookup returns CDR1 GTSNPN and CDR2 SVGIG (reference sequence). V lost 5 bases to trimming and J lost 4 bases, with 15 bases between them.

The CDR3 DNA reads TGTGCCAGCAGGCGGGACTCGGGTTCAGATACGCAGTATTTT. Its protein is CASRRDSGSDTQYF. The rearrangement uses TRBV7-2 and TRBJ2-3; D perhaps matches TRBD2 (6 bases). This CDR3 comprises 14 residues. V lost 6 bases and J 4 bases, leaving 14 bases between the germline ends. The germline V gene encodes CDR1 SGHTA and CDR2 FQGNSA.

The CDR3 is CASSLKDSPNEKLFF. Written as DNA, the CDR3 is TGTGCCAGCAGCTTGAAGGACAGTCCAAATGAAAAACTGTTTTTT. The rearrangement uses TRBV9 and TRBJ1-4, with D perhaps TRBD1 (6 bases). This CDR3 has 15 amino acids. The V end was cut by 4 bases, the J end by 5 bases, with 15 bases between. The germline gives CDR1 SGDLS, CDR2 YYNGEE. The complete variable domain, with remaining parts taken from reference TRBV9 and TRBJ1-4, reads DSGVTQTPKHLITATGQRVTLRCSPRSGDLSVYWYQQSLDQGLQFLIQYYNGEERAKGNILERFSAQQFPDLHSELNLSSLELGDSALYFCASSLKDSPNEKLFFGSGTQLSVL.

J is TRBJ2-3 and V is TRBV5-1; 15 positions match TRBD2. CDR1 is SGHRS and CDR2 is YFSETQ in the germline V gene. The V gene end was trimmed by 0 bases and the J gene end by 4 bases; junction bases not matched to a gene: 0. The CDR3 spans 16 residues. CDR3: CASSLGTSGGADTQYF. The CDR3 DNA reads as TGCGCCAGCAGCTTGGGGACTAGCGGGGGGGCAGATACGCAGTATTTT. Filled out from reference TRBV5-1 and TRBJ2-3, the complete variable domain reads KAGVTQTPRYLIKTRGQQVTLSCSPISGHRSVSWYQQTPGQGLQFLFEYFSETQRNKGNFPGRFSGRQFSNSRSEMNVSTLELGDSALYLCASSLGTSGGADTQYFGPGTRLTVL.

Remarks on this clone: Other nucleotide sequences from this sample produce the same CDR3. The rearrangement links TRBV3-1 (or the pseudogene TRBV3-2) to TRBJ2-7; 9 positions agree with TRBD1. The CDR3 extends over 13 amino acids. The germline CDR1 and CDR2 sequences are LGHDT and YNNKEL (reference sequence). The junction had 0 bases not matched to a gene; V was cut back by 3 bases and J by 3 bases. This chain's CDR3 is CASSQGQGYEQYV. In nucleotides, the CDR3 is TGTGCCAGCAGCCAGGGACAGGGCTACGAGCAGTACGTC.

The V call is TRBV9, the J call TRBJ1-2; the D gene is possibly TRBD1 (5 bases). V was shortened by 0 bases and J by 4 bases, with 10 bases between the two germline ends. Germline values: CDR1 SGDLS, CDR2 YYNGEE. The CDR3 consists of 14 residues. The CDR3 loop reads CASSVDLDSYGYTF. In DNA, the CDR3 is TGTGCCAGCAGCGTAGATCTCGACAGCTATGGCTACACCTTC.